This T cell receptor beta chain was observed in a study of CXCR3-negative and CXCR3-positive naive CD8 T cells. The authors made the TRB cDNA libraries by 5' RACE using UMI labels. For each CDR3 protein, TCRdb gives one entry from its re-call of the 5' RACE reads, without DNA. Its table records 65,000 to 75,000 distinct CDR3 sequences. The CDR3 is made up of 12 amino acids. The germline CDR1 and CDR2 sequences are MDHEN and SYDVKM. The V gene is TRBV28, the J gene TRBJ1-1; TCRdb reports TRBD1, a call that lacks DNA to check it against. The sample consisted of naive CXCR3- CD8+ T cells from blood. Subset denoted: CD45RO-CCR7+CD27+CD95- naive CD8+ T cells lacking CXCR3 (TNR3-). This TCR derives from a human donor in good health. Some clones in this sample may be carry-over from other donors' samples. The chain's CDR3 is CASLARGPEAFF.